This T cell receptor (beta chain) was captured by sequencing in a study of OX40 agonist ivuxolimab in advanced cancers. Study context: Hepatocellular carcinoma, melanoma, renal cell or head and neck cancer was diagnosed in the dose-escalation patients.

Study results and caveats: Researchers report that CD8+ T cells had, on average, more expanded clones than CD4+.

Worth noting for this clone: The target antigen is unknown.

The method was immunoSEQ multiplex PCR; TCRdb's version includes in-frame clones alone and lacks a portion of them. The sample lists tens of thousands of clones; 88% were seen once. This CDR3 region has 14 residues. V lost 2 bases, J lost 4 bases, and 5 bases stayed unmatched. CDR1 and CDR2 (germline): SGHRS, YFSETQ. The chain couples TRBV5-1 to TRBJ2-5; 7 bases fit TRBD1. The starting material was CD4+ or CD8+ T cells sorted from blood, obtained in a trial of the OX40 agonist ivuxolimab. The TCR comes from an adult with an advanced solid tumor such as melanoma, head and neck, liver or kidney cancer. Written as DNA, the CDR3 is TGCGCCAGCAGCTTAAGGGGGCTGGGAGAGACCCAGTACTTC. This gives the protein CASSLRGLGETQYF.